Listed below are T cell receptor beta chains from one sample, sequenced in a study of identical twins. One entry per CDR3 protein, called by TCRdb with MiXCR from the 5' RACE reads. The sample shows over 200,000 distinct CDR3 sequences, under 8.5% of them seen only once. The sample was also reused in another study, on T cells expressing NK-cell markers.

Sequencing was carried out using CD8+ T cells sorted from blood. The receptors were sampled from a woman aged 18-30 years in good health. Both conserved end residues are part of each CDR3. Each record gives: CDR3 DNA, CDR3 protein, clone size, V gene, D gene, J gene. A D gene is named only where the DNA matches it firmly. Size values are once, few and many counts, or a class for expanded clones, and some rows have none.

DNA: TGTGCCTGGAGTGCCGACAGTCCAGACAACTATGGCTACACCTTC; CDR3: CAWSADSPDNYGYTF; size: -; V: TRBV30; D: -; J: TRBJ1-2
DNA: TGCGCCAGCAGCTTGGTACTAGCGTATCTCGGGGAGACCCAGTACTTC; CDR3: CASSLVLAYLGETQYF; size: -; V: TRBV5-1; D: TRBD2; J: TRBJ2-5
DNA: TGTGCCAGCAGTTCCGGGACGGTTACCTACGAGCAGTACTTC; CDR3: CASSSGTVTYEQYF; size: -; V: TRBV7-9; D: -; J: TRBJ2-7
DNA: TGTGCCAGCAGTTTTTTCCTCCAAACGAACACTGAAGCTTTCTTT; CDR3: CASSFFLQTNTEAFF; size: -; V: TRBV12-3/TRBV12-4; D: -; J: TRBJ1-1
DNA: TGCGCCAGCAGCTTAACACTAGCGGCCTACTACAATGAGCAGTTCTTC; CDR3: CASSLTLAAYYNEQFF; size: few; V: TRBV5-1; D: TRBD2; J: TRBJ2-1
DNA: TGTGCCAGTAGTCCACGGACAGGCCTTAGCAATCAGCCCCAGCATTTT; CDR3: CASSPRTGLSNQPQHF; size: few; V: TRBV19; D: TRBD1; J: TRBJ1-5
DNA: TGTGCCAGCAGCTTAGATAGGGGACAGATTGAAGCTTTCTTT; CDR3: CASSLDRGQIEAFF; size: -; V: TRBV7-6; D: TRBD1; J: TRBJ1-1
DNA: TGTGCCAGCAGCTTCGGGGGTACCACTGAAGCTTTCTTT; CDR3: CASSFGGTTEAFF; size: many; V: TRBV7-3; D: -; J: TRBJ1-1
DNA: TGCGCCAGCAGCTTGGCTAGTAACGGGCCCTACTACGAGCAGTACTTC; CDR3: CASSLASNGPYYEQYF; size: -; V: TRBV5-1; D: -; J: TRBJ2-7
DNA: TGTGCCAGCAGCGTAGGGTGGGGCCTTCAGCCCCAGCATTTT; CDR3: CASSVGWGLQPQHF; size: -; V: TRBV9; D: -; J: TRBJ1-5
DNA: TGTGCCAGCAGCGAGGGATATCAGGGGACTGAAGCTTTCTTT; CDR3: CASSEGYQGTEAFF; size: -; V: TRBV9; D: -; J: TRBJ1-1
DNA: TGTGCCAGCAGCTTACAGGGGGGAAGCACAGATACGCAGTATTTT; CDR3: CASSLQGGSTDTQYF; size: -; V: TRBV7-9; D: -; J: TRBJ2-3
DNA: TGTGCCACCGGTATGGGGGGCTCTGAAGCTTTCTTT; CDR3: CATGMGGSEAFF; size: few; V: TRBV9; D: -; J: TRBJ1-1
DNA: TGTGCCAGCAGTTACAATGACGGGGTGAACTCCTACAATGAGCAGTTCTTC; CDR3: CASSYNDGVNSYNEQFF; size: -; V: TRBV6-5; D: -; J: TRBJ2-1
DNA: TGTGCCAGCAAGGAAGGGGGGGTAAACACTGAAGCTTTCTTT; CDR3: CASKEGGVNTEAFF; size: -; V: TRBV7-8; D: -; J: TRBJ1-1
DNA: TGTGCCAGCAGGGGGAAGGGACAGGGGCGTGGAAAGACCCAGTACTTC; CDR3: CASRGKGQGRGKTQYF; size: many; V: TRBV25-1; D: TRBD1; J: TRBJ2-5
DNA: TGTGCCAGCAGCCACCTCAGGGGGACCTCTGGGGCCAACGTCCTGACTTTC; CDR3: CASSHLRGTSGANVLTF; size: -; V: TRBV14; D: TRBD1; J: TRBJ2-6
DNA: TGTGCCAGCAGCTTGACTAGCGGGAGGTGGAATGCGCAGTATTTT; CDR3: CASSLTSGRWNAQYF; size: few; V: TRBV7-9; D: TRBD2; J: TRBJ2-3
DNA: TGTGCCAGCAGTGAAGACGGAGGGATCTACGAGCAGTACTTC; CDR3: CASSEDGGIYEQYF; size: many; V: TRBV2; D: -; J: TRBJ2-7
DNA: TGTGCCAGCAGCGTGGATATGAACACTGAAGCTTTCTTT; CDR3: CASSVDMNTEAFF; size: -; V: TRBV9; D: -; J: TRBJ1-1
DNA: TGCAGCGTGGGGACAGCGCGTAGTAGCGCAGATACGCAGTATTTT; CDR3: CSVGTARSSADTQYF; size: -; V: TRBV29-1; D: TRBD1; J: TRBJ2-3
DNA: TGTGCCAGCAGTAAACTAGCAGAAGGCAATGAGCAGTTCTTC; CDR3: CASSKLAEGNEQFF; size: -; V: TRBV27; D: -; J: TRBJ2-1
DNA: TGTGCCAGTAGTGCAGGGACAGGGAGAGGCGGGGAGCTGTTTTTT; CDR3: CASSAGTGRGGELFF; size: few; V: TRBV19; D: TRBD1; J: TRBJ2-2
DNA: TGTGCCAGCAGTTCGAATCACGAAAAACTGTTTTTT; CDR3: CASSSNHEKLFF; size: many; V: TRBV27; D: -; J: TRBJ1-4
DNA: TGTGCCAGCAGCTTAAAACCTAGCACAGATACGCAGTATTTT; CDR3: CASSLKPSTDTQYF; size: many; V: TRBV9; D: -; J: TRBJ2-3
DNA: TGCGCCAGCAGCTTGAATGGGGGGCTACGGTATGGCTACACCTTC; CDR3: CASSLNGGLRYGYTF; size: -; V: TRBV5-1; D: -; J: TRBJ1-2
DNA: TGCGCCAGCAGCCCTCGCGATTCGAACACCGGGGAGCTGTTTTTT; CDR3: CASSPRDSNTGELFF; size: few; V: TRBV4-1; D: -; J: TRBJ2-2
DNA: TGCGCCAGCAGCTGGGTTCTGGGGTCTCCTGAAGCTTTCTTT; CDR3: CASSWVLGSPEAFF; size: many; V: TRBV5-1; D: -; J: TRBJ1-1
DNA: TGTGCCAGCAGCTTAATCTCCAGATTCACAGATACGCAGTATTTT; CDR3: CASSLISRFTDTQYF; size: -; V: TRBV7-6; D: -; J: TRBJ2-3
DNA: TGCAGTGCCGCCAACTTCCGGGACGACGTTAAGCAGTACTTC; CDR3: CSAANFRDDVKQYF; size: -; V: TRBV20-1; D: -; J: TRBJ2-7
DNA: TGTGCCAGCAGCTTACCCCGGACGGGGACCGGCAATACGCAGTATTTT; CDR3: CASSLPRTGTGNTQYF; size: few; V: TRBV7-2; D: -; J: TRBJ2-3
DNA: TGCAGTGCTAGAGATGGGCCAGGGAAGTTTGATACGCAGTATTTT; CDR3: CSARDGPGKFDTQYF; size: -; V: TRBV20-1; D: -; J: TRBJ2-3
DNA: TGTGCCAGCAGCACTATAGCGGGGGGAGGCACCGGGGAGCTGTTTTTT; CDR3: CASSTIAGGGTGELFF; size: few; V: TRBV27; D: TRBD2; J: TRBJ2-2
DNA: TGCAGTGCCGAAGACCAAGCTAACTATGGCTACACCTTC; CDR3: CSAEDQANYGYTF; size: -; V: TRBV20-1; D: -; J: TRBJ1-2
DNA: TGTGCCAGCAGCTCACATCAAAGCGGGAGTGTCGTGACCCAGTACTTC; CDR3: CASSSHQSGSVVTQYF; size: few; V: TRBV7-9; D: TRBD2; J: TRBJ2-5
DNA: TGTGCCAGCAGTTACTCTAGCGGGAGGTCTCTAAGGGTACCGCACGATGAGCAGTTCTTC; CDR3: CASSYSSGRSLRVPHDEQFF; size: few; V: TRBV6-2/TRBV6-3; D: TRBD2; J: TRBJ2-1